This T cell receptor (beta chain) was captured in a study of blood T cells in healthy people across ages (dated by TCRdb to the mid-2010s). Concerning the study at large: In model experiments, template switching captured roughly one uniquely barcoded TCR beta cDNA molecule for every two T cells. To avoid experimental bias, donors of different ages were randomly spread across the sequencing lanes. Using the same blood draw, the study looked at two additional independent replicas of 1 million unique cDNA reads for two donors, one aged 18 to 30 and the other aged 80 or older. The donors were split into four age groups: young (average 16 years), middle-aged (more than 35), aged (more than 60) and long-lived (approximately 89). Age-related changes in TCR beta repertoire diversity were measured in the study by deep sequencing normalized with unique cDNA molecular identifiers. Study-wide conclusions, independent of this receptor: A strong correlation was found between observed TCR beta diversity and the percentage of naive T cells measured by flow cytometry. Observed TCR beta diversity per million T cells fell roughly linearly with age, and a significant reduction was already apparent by age around 39. Since profiling was done on bulk unsorted PBMCs, naive and antigen-experienced compartments could not be conclusively compared. Estimates of total diversity from one million sequenced T cells were regarded as lower bounds and underestimates. Because the CMV infection status of the donors was unknown, age-related changes in expanded clonotypes may potentially have been confounded. Compared with the aged group, more naive CD4+ T cells, fewer expanded clones and increased TCR diversity were shown by the long-lived group, suggesting age selection.

Measured from the cysteine to the phenylalanine, the CDR3 is 16 residues long. Kept here is only the CDR3 DNA, which spans 48 bases and is read in frame from base 1. V is cut back by 0 bases and J by 3 bases, with 6 bases in the junction unmatched. The germline V gene specifies LGHNA as CDR1 and YSLEER as CDR2. Systemically healthy Caucasian individuals from Russia, approximately 39 in total and aged 6 to 90 years, were included as donors. About 10 milliliters of peripheral blood were collected from each donor into EDTA-treated Vacutainer tubes. Ficoll-Paque density-gradient centrifugation was used to isolate PBMCs, with at least 6.5 million obtained per sample. Trizol reagent was used to extract total RNA from the PBMCs, yielding at least 5.5 micrograms per sample. For every donor, an aliquot of PBMCs went through flow cytometry to measure the percentages of naive CD45RAhigh/CD27high T cells. Library preparation employed 5' RACE. Sequenced using an Illumina HiSeq 2500. A second PCR of roughly 6 to 11 cycles was run with a J-beta primer mix and a sample-barcoded 5' primer. A template-switch 5' adaptor carrying 12 random nucleotides introduced a unique molecular identifier onto each TCR beta cDNA molecule. At least 2.5 million CDR3-containing paired-end reads were obtained from each sample. All of the RNA was converted into first-strand cDNA using the Mint cDNA synthesis kit, with a TRBC-specific oligonucleotide serving as the primer. After uracil-DNA glycosylase treatment, a first 18-cycle PCR used universal primers M1SS and BC2_uni_R on all cDNA. For the original study's pipeline: For normalization, 1 million high-quality reads, each with a distinct molecular identifier, were randomly selected from each sample. Instead of being binned into consensus sequences, reads with shared molecular identifiers were discarded. MiTCR, set to a Q25 quality threshold and the strictest error-elimination algorithm, was used for CDR3 identification, clonotype clustering and error correction. A nonparametric unseen species model using Euler transformation provided a lower-bound estimate of total TCR beta diversity. TCRdb reprocessing: public reads trimmed at Q25 with fastp, clones called with MiXCR, in-frame beta chains kept. Each entry merges the rows of one CDR3 protein and shows their most common DNA and genes. The V and J calls, along with clone size, are taken from TCRdb and not from the paper's own processing. The sample contains hundreds of thousands of distinct CDR3 sequences, roughly 20% of them found a single time. The ten largest account for 3.5% to 4% of the sample.

This clonotype was picked up many times. Its binding antigen is unknown. The record has no base qualities; no much larger clone is one base away. The source of this sequence is a man aged 65 to 85 in good health. This sequence uses TRBV4-3 and TRBJ2-7, with 9 middle bases fitting TRBD2. Sequences were obtained from blood. The CDR3 reads as follows: CASSQDPTSGVYEQYF. The bases are TGCGCCAGCAGCCAAGATCCGACTAGCGGAGTCTACGAGCAGTACTTC.